These 24 T cell receptor beta chains were sequenced from one sample in a study of shared clonotypes between healthy human individuals. Assay: immunoSEQ multiplex PCR; the TCRdb copy retains only in-frame clones and omits some. Altogether 950,000 to 1,300,000 clones are present, roughly 80% being singletons, with the ten largest covering about 1.5%. What was sequenced was memory CD4+ T cells sorted from blood. Specified subset: CD45RA-negative fraction. The source of these receptors is a man between 18 and 29 years old in good health.

This chain links TRBV6-4 with TRBJ1-6; 7 nucleotides match TRBD1. Trimming at V came to 7 bases and at J to 7 bases, leaving 19 bases not matched to a gene. Germline V CDR1 and CDR2: MRHNA, SNTAGT. The CDR3 sequence is 18 residues long. Here the CDR3 reads CASITHLSGTARNSPLHF. CDR3 bases: TGTGCCAGCATTACCCATCTTTCCGGGACAGCGCGAAATTCACCCCTCCACTTT.

The chain uses TRBV10-1 and TRBJ2-3; D is possibly TRBD2 (5 bases). Germline V gives CDR1 WNHNN, CDR2 SYGVQD (reference sequence). Trimming cost V 2 bases and J 1 base, with 10 bases left between them. This CDR3 is 15 amino acids long. The CDR3 DNA is TGCGCCAGCAGTGAGGGTCGCGGGCGCACAGATACGCAGTATTTT. Translating it yields CASSEGRGRTDTQYF.

The V call is TRBV27, the J call TRBJ2-7; 9 bases are a match to TRBD1. CDR1 is MNHEY, CDR2 SMNVEV, per germline (reference sequence). The CDR3 consists of 16 residues. J gave up 3 bases and V 5 bases, and 11 bases lay outside the gene matches. In DNA form, the CDR3 reads TGTGCCAGCAGTCCCCGGGACAGGGTCTTGGTCTACGAGCAGTACTTC. This sequence encodes CASSPRDRVLVYEQYF.

This clone appeared a single time. The identical CDR3 is also encoded by other nucleotide sequences in the sample. This chain uses TRBV18 with TRBJ1-2; D gene ambiguous. Germline CDR1 reads KGHSH; CDR2 reads LQKENI. Trimming took off 3 bases at V and 0 bases at J, with 8 bases between the two ends. The CDR3 loop spans 14 amino acids. The CDR3 DNA sequence: TGTGCCAGCTCACCGACTGGAGCTAACTATGGCTACACCTTC. Translation gives CASSPTGANYGYTF.

This rearrangement joins TRBV2 to TRBJ1-1, with a weak D call TRBD1 (5 bases). CDR1 is SNHLY, CDR2 FYNNEI, per germline. The CDR3 covers 15 residues. The V end lost 7 bases, the J end lost 5 bases, and 20 bases lay between the germline ends. This CDR3 reads CASNPTGTAITEAFF. In DNA form, the CDR3 reads TGTGCCAGCAATCCGACCGGGACTGCAATTACTGAAGCTTTCTTT.

The chain combines TRBV5-6 with TRBJ1-5, with unresolved D. The CDR3 runs to 14 residues. Trimming shortened V by 4 bases and J by 6 bases, and 14 bases separated the two germline ends. The germline V gene has CDR1 SGHDT and CDR2 YYEEEE. Here the CDR3 DNA reads TGTGCCAGCAGCCCCGGGTGGAGTGGTCAGCCCCAGCATTTT. Residues: CASSPGWSGQPQHF.

The chain couples TRBV7-9 to TRBJ1-2, with 7 bases fitting TRBD1. Trimming at V came to 2 bases and at J to 4 bases, leaving 1 base not matched to a gene. Germline V gene sequence: CDR1 SEHNR, CDR2 FQNEAQ (reference sequence). This CDR3 has 13 residues. CDR3 nucleotides: TGTGCCAGCAGCTTAAGACAGGGCTATGGCTACACCTTC. It translates to CASSLRQGYGYTF.

The chain employs TRBV30 and TRBJ2-1; a possible D gene is TRBD2 (5 bases). Germline V gene lookup returns CDR1 GTSNPN and CDR2 SVGIG (reference sequence). V lost 2 bases, J lost 9 bases, and 11 bases lay in between. The CDR3 totals 12 residues. CDR3 amino acids: CAWSSSSGEQFF. As DNA, the CDR3 is TGTGCCTGGAGTTCTAGCTCGGGTGAGCAGTTCTTC.

This sequence joins TRBV30 and TRBJ2-7; D possibly corresponds to TRBD2 (5 bases). The CDR3 runs 16 residues. Germline CDR1 GTSNPN, CDR2 SVGIG (reference sequence). V shed 3 bases and J shed 0 bases, with 18 bases lying between them. DNA of the CDR3: TGTGCCTGGAGGTCCTGGCGGAGCGGAAACTCCTACGAGCAGTACTTC. Protein: CAWRSWRSGNSYEQYF.

This clone was found a few times. The chain has TRBV27 and TRBJ2-1; TRBD2 aligns across 11 bases. The junction had 9 bases not matched to a gene; V was cut back by 5 bases and J by 6 bases. This CDR3 region has 16 residues. CDR1 and CDR2 from the germline V gene are MNHEY and SMNVEV (reference sequence). This CDR3 is CASSREGGTSGNEQFF. The CDR3 nucleotides read TGTGCCAGCAGTCGGGAGGGGGGGACTAGCGGCAATGAGCAGTTCTTC.

The chain recombines TRBV11-3 with TRBJ2-1, with D maybe TRBD2 (5 bases). The CDR3 is made up of 14 amino acids. Trimming shortened V by 5 bases and J by 3 bases, and 11 bases separated the two germline ends. Germline CDR1 is SGHNT and CDR2 is YENEEA. CDR3 in DNA: TGTGCCAGCAGCGGGTCCGGGGTCTACAATGAGCAGTTCTTC. This sequence encodes CASSGSGVYNEQFF.

This chain links TRBV4-1 with TRBJ1-3; the match to TRBD1 covers 8 bases. V shed 3 bases and J 1 base; nucleotides not matched to a gene: 17. Germline V CDR1 and CDR2: MGHRA, YSYEKL. The CDR3 is 20 amino acids. DNA of the CDR3: TGCGCCAGCAGCCAGGGGAACAGGGGGTCCGGAAAGGGTTCTGGAAACACCATATATTTT. Translating gives CASSQGNRGSGKGSGNTIYF.

This chain joins TRBV9 and TRBJ2-7; D gene uncertain. Trimming cost V 2 bases and J 0 bases, with 27 bases left between them. CDR1 SGDLS and CDR2 YYNGEE come from the germline V gene. CDR3 size: 20 residues. The CDR3 loop is CASSVGVGLLESVISYEQYF. The CDR3 bases are TGTGCCAGCAGCGTTGGGGTCGGGCTTCTCGAGAGCGTAATCTCCTACGAGCAGTACTTC.

The gene calls are TRBV12-2 and TRBJ2-4; TRBD2, the D gene given by the table, was not confirmed from the DNA. TRBV12-2 is classified as a pseudogene. This CDR3 is 19 amino acids long. CDR3 in DNA: TGTGCAAGTCGCTTGCGGCCCTATTTCGGGGAGGTAGCCAAAAACATTCAGTACTTC. Its translation: CASRLRPYFGEVAKNIQYF.

The V call is TRBV6-5, the J call TRBJ1-1, with 8 bases fitting TRBD1. This CDR3 spans 15 amino acids. CDR1 is MNHEY, CDR2 SVGAGI, per germline. The trim removed 6 bases at V and 0 bases at J, leaving 6 bases unmatched. In DNA, the CDR3 is TGTGCCAGCAGAGACAGGGGTTTTCTGAACACTGAAGCTTTCTTT. Its translation: CASRDRGFLNTEAFF.

CDR3 sequence (DNA): TGTGCCAGCAGTGAATCTGTCTCCCAGTCCTATGGCTACACCTTC. This codes for CASSESVSQSYGYTF. The chain joins TRBV6-1 to TRBJ1-2; unclear D gene. The CDR3 is 15 amino acids. V gave up 2 bases and J gave up 4 bases, with 14 bases separating them. Germline-derived CDR1 and CDR2 are MNHNS and SASEGT.

V is TRBV7-2 and J is TRBJ1-4; D is undetermined. The CDR3 spans 14 residues. The ends were cut back, 4 bases at V and 7 bases at J, with 13 bases in the middle. The germline V gene has CDR1 SGHTA and CDR2 FQGNSA. The CDR3 reads CASSSPGLGEKLFF. DNA of the CDR3: TGTGCCAGCAGCTCCCCAGGACTGGGTGAAAAACTGTTTTTT.

This clone came up once. V usage is TRBV6-4 and J usage is TRBJ2-1, with D tentatively TRBD1 (6 bases). Trimming stripped 6 bases from V and 7 bases from J, with 19 bases between. The CDR3 is made up of 15 amino acids. Germline-derived CDR1 and CDR2 are MRHNA and SNTAGT. CDR3 sequence reads: CASSPGELGRNEQFF. CDR3 DNA: TGTGCCAGCAGCCCAGGGGAGCTCGGGCGGAATGAGCAGTTCTTC.

The gene calls are TRBV5-1 and TRBJ2-5, with D unclear. The V and J ends lost 4 bases and 0 bases respectively, with 7 bases between them. Per germline, CDR1 SGHRS and CDR2 YFSETQ. The length of the CDR3 is 13 residues. CDR3 sequence: CASSLRYQETQYF. Written as DNA, the CDR3 is TGCGCCAGCAGCCTCAGGTACCAAGAGACCCAGTACTTC.

Regarding this clone: Distinct nucleotide sequences in the sample also encode this CDR3. V and J are TRBV5-1 and TRBJ2-1; D is undetermined. Germline CDR1 reads SGHRS; CDR2 reads YFSETQ. This CDR3 spans 14 amino acids. V was pared by 1 base and J by 3 bases, with 8 bases between. The CDR3 DNA sequence: TGCGCCAGCAGCTTGCAATCCAGCTACAATGAGCAGTTCTTC. Protein: CASSLQSSYNEQFF. Full variable domain (missing parts from reference TRBV5-1 and TRBJ2-1): KAGVTQTPRYLIKTRGQQVTLSCSPISGHRSVSWYQQTPGQGLQFLFEYFSETQRNKGNFPGRFSGRQFSNSRSEMNVSTLELGDSALYLCASSLQSSYNEQFFGPGTRLTVL.

The chain couples TRBV7-8 to TRBJ2-3; 7 bases match TRBD2. Germline CDR1 reads SGHVS; CDR2 reads FQNEAQ. The CDR3 totals 15 residues. After removal of 4 bases from V and 3 bases from J, the junction contained 7 bases not matched to a gene. The CDR3 spells CASSSTGTTTDTQYF. CDR3 in DNA: TGTGCCAGCAGCTCCACCGGGACTACGACAGATACGCAGTATTTT.

This clone was seen a single time. The chain recombines TRBV7-2 with TRBJ1-2; 8 bases are a match to TRBD1. The CDR3 has 16 amino acids. Trimming at V came to 5 bases and at J to 4 bases, leaving 12 bases not matched to a gene. The V gene's germline CDR1 is SGHTA and CDR2 FQGNSA. CDR3 DNA: TGTGCCAGCAGCCTTGGACAGGGTTCCGGAGGCTATGGCTACACCTTC. As protein: CASSLGQGSGGYGYTF.

The chain employs TRBV19 and TRBJ2-5, with D possibly being TRBD1 (8 bases). This CDR3 has 16 residues. In germline, CDR1 is LNHDA, CDR2 SQIVND (reference sequence). Trimming pared 5 bases from V and 5 bases from J, leaving 21 bases between. The CDR3 DNA follows: TGTGCCAGTAGTCTTGGGAGGGACAGGAGTACGGAGACCCAGTACTTC. Amino acids: CASSLGRDRSTETQYF. Combining the CDR3 with reference TRBV19 and TRBJ2-5 gives the whole variable domain DGGITQSPKYLFRKEGQNVTLSCEQNLNHDAMYWYRQDPGQGLRLIYYSQIVNDFQKGDIAEGYSVSREKKESFPLTVTSAQKNPTAFYLCASSLGRDRSTETQYFGPGTRLLVL.

CDR3 sequence: CASSYSRQGSYEQYF. The CDR3 DNA reads TGTGCCAGCAGTTACTCGCGGCAGGGGTCCTACGAGCAGTACTTC. V is TRBV6-6 and J is TRBJ2-7; the D gene is possibly TRBD1 (6 bases). V lost 0 bases to trimming and J lost 1 base, with 10 bases between them. The CDR3 is 15 residues long. Germline V lookup: CDR1 MNHNY, CDR2 SVGAGI (reference sequence).